Following are 31 T cell receptor beta chains from one sample sequenced in a study of radiotherapy plus CTLA-4 blockade in lung cancer. TCRdb keeps only in-frame clones here, not all; method: immunoSEQ multiplex PCR. The table shows about 87,000 clones, with more than 75% occurring only once. Sequences were derived from peripheral blood, sampled from a patient treated with radiotherapy plus ipilimumab. The receptor set was obtained from a human donor with non-small cell lung cancer that progressed on radiotherapy plus ipilimumab.

V usage is TRBV27 and J usage is TRBJ2-2; 7 bases align to TRBD1. Germline lookup yields CDR1 MNHEY and CDR2 SMNVEV (reference sequence). This CDR3 is 18 amino acids long. Germline trimming cut 3 bases from V and 1 base from J; bases unmatched to any gene: 11. The DNA for the CDR3 is TGTGCCAGCAGTTTGTCAGGGGGACAGTCGTTGAACACCGGGGAGCTGTTTTTT. Encoded protein: CASSLSGGQSLNTGELFF.

CDR3 sequence (DNA): TGCGCCAGCAGCTTGGGACAGGGAGGATTCTCCTACGAGCAGTACTTC. It specifies CASSLGQGGFSYEQYF. The chain combines TRBV5-1 with TRBJ2-7; D possibly corresponds to TRBD1 (7 bases). Trimming cost V 0 bases and J 0 bases, with 13 bases left between them. The CDR3 contains 16 residues. The germline CDR1 and CDR2 sequences are SGHRS and YFSETQ.

This clone was counted a single time. The V gene is TRBV18, the J gene TRBJ1-2, with D tentatively TRBD1 (5 bases). CDR1 is KGHSH and CDR2 is LQKENI in the germline V gene. The germline V and J ends were trimmed by 0 bases and 7 bases, with 9 bases remaining between them. This CDR3 has 13 amino acids. CDR3 in amino acids: CASSPPQGGGYTF. The CDR3 nucleotides are TGTGCCAGCTCACCACCTCAGGGCGGTGGCTACACCTTC. Looking up the rest from reference TRBV18 and TRBJ1-2 gives the full variable domain: NAGVMQNPRHLVRRRGQEARLRCSPMKGHSHVYWYRQLPEEGLKFMVYLQKENIIDESGMPKERFSAEFPKEGPSILRIQQVVRGDSAAYFCASSPPQGGGYTFGSGTRLTVV.

The rearrangement joins TRBV5-1 to TRBJ1-6; D gene uncertain. The CDR3 spans 15 residues. Germline CDR1 is SGHRS and CDR2 is YFSETQ. The V end was cut by 0 bases, the J end by 10 bases, with 14 bases between. The CDR3 bases are TGCGCCAGCAGCTTGGCCCAAGGGCTGGCATCACCCCTCCACTTT. Translating it yields CASSLAQGLASPLHF.

The chain carries TRBV5-1 and TRBJ2-2, with D perhaps matching TRBD1 or TRBD2 (5 bases each). Germline V gene lookup returns CDR1 SGHRS and CDR2 YFSETQ. This CDR3 has 15 amino acids. Trimming left V 5 bases short and J 2 bases short, with 13 bases between. The CDR3, as DNA: TGCGCCAGCAGTGCAGGGACGATCAACACCGGGGAGCTGTTTTTT. Protein: CASSAGTINTGELFF.

The table lists this clone with a few counts. V usage is TRBV5-1 and J usage is TRBJ2-1; 10 nucleotides agree with TRBD2. From germline, CDR1 is SGHRS and CDR2 YFSETQ. The V gene end was trimmed by 0 bases and the J gene end by 6 bases; junction bases not matched to a gene: 9. This CDR3 has 17 residues. DNA of the CDR3: TGCGCCAGCAGCTTGGGGATAGCGAGCGGGAGGGCCAATGAGCAGTTCTTC. Amino acid sequence: CASSLGIASGRANEQFF.

A note on this clone: At one end the junction does not follow the germline gene, possibly because of a read error. J is TRBJ2-3 and V is TRBV7-7; 9 nucleotides align to TRBD2. The CDR3 runs to 14 residues. From germline, CDR1 is SSHAT and CDR2 FNYEAQ (reference sequence). The CDR3 protein is CASSSSGATDTQYF. CDR3 DNA sequence: TGTGCTAGCAGCTCTAGCGGGGCCACAGATACGCAGTATTTT.

The chain links TRBV28 to TRBJ1-5; no clear D. The CDR3 loop spans 12 amino acids. Germline V gene sequence: CDR1 MDHEN, CDR2 SYDVKM. The V gene lost 7 bases and the J gene lost 6 bases, with 10 bases spanning the gap. CDR3: CASTVDAQPQHF. In DNA form, the CDR3 reads TGTGCCAGCACGGTGGATGCTCAGCCCCAGCATTTT.

The chain links TRBV6-6 to TRBJ1-2, with D possibly matching TRBD1 (5 bases). V was shortened by 5 bases and J by 0 bases, with 13 bases between the two germline ends. Germline loops: CDR1 MNHNY, CDR2 SVGAGI (reference sequence). The CDR3 totals 15 residues. CDR3 DNA: TGTGCCAGCAGTGAGCCCGGGACTGCTAACTATGGCTACACCTTC. This gives the protein CASSEPGTANYGYTF.

This chain links TRBV6-5 with TRBJ2-3; possibly TRBD1 or TRBD2 for D (6 bases each). The CDR3 contains 15 residues. V was clipped by 2 bases and J by 4 bases, with 13 bases between them. Germline CDR1 reads MNHEY; CDR2 reads SVGAGI. CDR3 residues: CASSYRGRASDTQYF. CDR3 DNA sequence: TGTGCCAGCAGTTACCGGGGGCGTGCATCAGATACGCAGTATTTT.

This chain joins TRBV11-2 and TRBJ2-5, with a weak D call TRBD1 (5 bases). V was cut by 1 base and J by 7 bases, with 19 bases left in between. The CDR3 has 16 residues. Germline values: CDR1 SGHAT, CDR2 FQNNGV. The CDR3 nucleotides read TGTGCCAGCAGCTTAGGGGGCCGCGAAAGCCCGGGGACCCAGTACTTC. This translates into CASSLGGRESPGTQYF.

The chain carries TRBV4-3 and TRBJ1-2, with 8 bases lining up with TRBD1. Germline assignment: CDR1 LGHNA and CDR2 YSLEER. After removal of 0 bases from V and 0 bases from J, the junction contained 6 bases not matched to a gene. CDR3 length: 17 amino acids. CDR3 sequence reads: CASSQDDRGFANYGYTF. In DNA, the CDR3 is TGCGCCAGCAGCCAAGACGACAGGGGATTCGCTAACTATGGCTACACCTTC.

The genes are TRBV18 and TRBJ1-1; perhaps TRBD1 as D (5 bases). Germline CDR1 reads KGHSH; CDR2 reads LQKENI. Trimming cost V 3 bases and J 3 bases, with 11 bases left between them. The CDR3 totals 14 residues. The CDR3 DNA sequence: TGTGCCAGCTCACCTCGTGGGGGGGACACTGAAGCTTTCTTT. Encoded protein: CASSPRGGDTEAFF.

The chain uses TRBV19 and TRBJ2-1; D not resolved. The CDR3 is 15 residues long. Per germline, CDR1 LNHDA and CDR2 SQIVND (reference sequence). With 5 bases removed from V and 0 bases from J, the gap between germline ends came to 11 bases. The CDR3 spells CASSALDSSYNEQFF. The CDR3 coding sequence is TGTGCCAGTAGTGCTCTAGATTCCTCCTACAATGAGCAGTTCTTC.

In the case of this clone: The sample holds other DNA sequences that translate to the same CDR3. The V call is TRBV18, the J call TRBJ2-3; D might be TRBD2 (6 bases). The CDR3 spans 13 residues. The V gene's germline CDR1 is KGHSH and CDR2 LQKENI. Deletions cut 2 bases from V and 3 bases from J, with 6 bases between. This CDR3 reads CASSPGGTDTQYF. The CDR3 bases are TGTGCCAGCTCACCAGGGGGGACAGATACGCAGTATTTT.

The CDR3 DNA reads TGTGCCAGCAGTGAAACGACAAACACCATATATTTT. This encodes CASSETTNTIYF. The V and J genes are TRBV6-1 and TRBJ1-3; D unresolved. V shed 2 bases and J shed 6 bases, with 5 bases lying between them. CDR1 is MNHNS and CDR2 is SASEGT in the germline V gene. CDR3 length: 12 residues.

This clone was counted a few times. The chain has TRBV19 and TRBJ1-6; D is perhaps TRBD1 (6 bases). V lost 8 bases and J 5 bases, leaving 19 bases between the germline ends. This CDR3 has 16 amino acids. The V gene's germline CDR1 is LNHDA and CDR2 SQIVND (reference sequence). Here the CDR3 reads CASGVRGALDNSPLHF. The CDR3 DNA reads as TGTGCCAGTGGAGTAAGGGGGGCTCTGGATAATTCACCCCTCCACTTT.

The chain recombines TRBV12-5 with TRBJ2-1; D may be TRBD2 (5 bases). The CDR3 runs to 16 residues. V was shortened by 1 base and J by 3 bases, with 13 bases between the two germline ends. The V gene's germline CDR1 is LGHNT and CDR2 FRNRAP. The CDR3 nucleotides are TGTGCTAGTGGTTTGGACTACCGAGCGGTCTACAATGAGCAGTTCTTC. The encoded protein is CASGLDYRAVYNEQFF.

The chain carries TRBV19 and TRBJ1-4; D is undetermined. Germline CDR1 is LNHDA and CDR2 is SQIVND (reference sequence). The CDR3 sequence is 13 residues long. Deletions cut 7 bases from V and 3 bases from J, with 9 bases between. This CDR3 is CASTRNPNEKLFF. The CDR3 DNA reads as TGTGCCAGTACGAGAAACCCTAATGAAAAACTGTTTTTT.

This rearrangement joins TRBV19 to TRBJ2-1; D may be TRBD1 or TRBD2 (5 bases each). Trimming cost V 11 bases and J 1 base, with 9 bases left between them. The germline V gene has CDR1 LNHDA and CDR2 SQIVND (reference sequence). The CDR3 is made up of 12 amino acids. The CDR3 coding sequence is TGTGCCTCAGAGGGGTCCTACAATGAGCAGTTCTTC. Its translation: CASEGSYNEQFF. Together with reference TRBV19 and TRBJ2-1, the CDR3 gives the full variable domain: DGGITQSPKYLFRKEGQNVTLSCEQNLNHDAMYWYRQDPGQGLRLIYYSQIVNDFQKGDIAEGYSVSREKKESFPLTVTSAQKNPTAFYLCASEGSYNEQFFGPGTRLTVL.

J is TRBJ1-4 and V is TRBV4-1, with D perhaps TRBD1 (6 bases). Per germline, CDR1 MGHRA and CDR2 YSYEKL. The CDR3 runs to 14 residues. The germline V and J ends were trimmed by 5 bases and 6 bases, with 13 bases remaining between them. In nucleotides, the CDR3 is TGCGCCAGCAGCAAAGGGGGGGACGATGAAAAACTGTTTTTT. Its translation is CASSKGGDDEKLFF.

J is TRBJ2-7 and V is TRBV6-5; TRBD1 might be the D (5 bases). V was pared by 0 bases and J by 3 bases, with 12 bases between. The CDR3 is made up of 15 amino acids. The germline V gene has CDR1 MNHEY and CDR2 SVGAGI. CDR3 amino acids: CASSYSGQGIYEQYF. For the CDR3, the DNA is TGTGCCAGCAGTTACTCGGGGCAGGGTATCTACGAGCAGTACTTC.

This chain links TRBV18 with TRBJ2-7; D is perhaps TRBD1 (5 bases). The germline gives CDR1 KGHSH, CDR2 LQKENI. V was clipped by 4 bases and J by 5 bases, with 18 bases between them. The CDR3 runs 15 residues. CDR3 DNA sequence: TGTGCCAGCTCACTTACGCAGGGATTTCGAGACGAGCAGTACTTC. The encoded protein is CASSLTQGFRDEQYF.

Remarks on this clone: The likely explanation is a read error, given a far larger clone one base away. Other DNA sequences of this sample code for an identical CDR3. This rearrangement joins TRBV5-6 to TRBJ2-7, with 11 bases identical to TRBD1. Germline V gene sequence: CDR1 SGHDT, CDR2 YYEEEE. Trimming at V came to 2 bases and at J to 1 base, leaving 2 bases not matched to a gene. The CDR3 spans 15 residues. The CDR3, as DNA: TGTGCCAGCAGCTTCGGACAGGGGGCATCCTACGAGCAGTACTTC. It specifies CASSFGQGASYEQYF.

This clone has just one count. The rearrangement uses TRBV5-4 and TRBJ2-1, with TRBD2 matching over 13 bases. CDR3 length: 16 residues. Germline CDR1 reads SGHNT; CDR2 reads YYREEE (reference sequence). With 4 bases clipped from V and 7 bases from J, the junction kept 8 bases outside the gene matches. The CDR3 sequence is CASSLPGTSGTNEQFF. The CDR3 DNA sequence: TGTGCCAGCAGCCTCCCCGGGACTAGCGGGACTAATGAGCAGTTCTTC.

The chain couples TRBV7-9 to TRBJ2-1; D is tentatively TRBD1 or TRBD2 (6 bases each). V gave up 2 bases and J gave up 5 bases, with 10 bases separating them. The germline V gene encodes CDR1 SEHNR and CDR2 FQNEAQ (reference sequence). The CDR3 is 14 amino acids. CDR3 residues: CASSLKGGHNEQFF. In DNA form, the CDR3 reads TGTGCCAGCAGCTTAAAGGGGGGCCACAATGAGCAGTTCTTC.

This clone has just a few counts. This chain connects TRBV30 to TRBJ2-7; D might be TRBD1 (6 bases). CDR3 size: 14 residues. Germline V gene sequence: CDR1 GTSNPN, CDR2 SVGIG (reference sequence). V was shortened by 0 bases and J by 6 bases, with 15 bases between the two germline ends. CDR3 in amino acids: CAWSVWGRIFEQYF. CDR3 nucleotide sequence: TGTGCCTGGAGTGTCTGGGGGCGCATTTTCGAGCAGTACTTC.

This clone was found once. V is TRBV9 and J is TRBJ2-3, with unresolved D. Trimming took off 3 bases at V and 5 bases at J, with 16 bases between the two ends. Germline V gene lookup returns CDR1 SGDLS and CDR2 YYNGEE. This CDR3 spans 15 amino acids. CDR3: CASSDAPRSEDTQYF. DNA of the CDR3: TGTGCCAGCAGCGACGCGCCAAGAAGTGAAGATACGCAGTATTTT.

This clone was seen just once. The rearrangement links TRBV28 to TRBJ2-7, with 9 bases matching TRBD2. The CDR3 totals 16 residues. Looked up from germline, CDR1 is MDHEN and CDR2 is SYDVKM. Trimming cost V 3 bases and J 0 bases; bases outside gene matches: 6. The CDR3 DNA sequence: TGTGCCAGCAGTTTCCCGACTAGCGGCAGCTCCTACGAGCAGTACTTC. As protein: CASSFPTSGSSYEQYF.

The chain is built from TRBV5-6 and TRBJ2-1; perhaps D is TRBD1 or TRBD2 (6 bases each). There are 15 residues in the CDR3. V shed 2 bases and J shed 5 bases, with 14 bases lying between them. CDR1 SGHDT and CDR2 YYEEEE come from the germline V gene. The CDR3 nucleotides are TGTGCCAGCAGCTTCCGGGGGCAAGTACACAATGAGCAGTTCTTC. This gives the protein CASSFRGQVHNEQFF.

CDR3 region: CASRAGVTGANVLTF. CDR3 bases: TGTGCCAGCAGGGCAGGGGTTACCGGGGCCAACGTCCTGACTTTC. This chain joins TRBV28 and TRBJ2-6; a possible D gene is TRBD1 (6 bases). The CDR3 has 15 residues. The V gene lost 6 bases and the J gene lost 4 bases, with 13 bases spanning the gap. CDR1 and CDR2 from the germline V gene are MDHEN and SYDVKM.